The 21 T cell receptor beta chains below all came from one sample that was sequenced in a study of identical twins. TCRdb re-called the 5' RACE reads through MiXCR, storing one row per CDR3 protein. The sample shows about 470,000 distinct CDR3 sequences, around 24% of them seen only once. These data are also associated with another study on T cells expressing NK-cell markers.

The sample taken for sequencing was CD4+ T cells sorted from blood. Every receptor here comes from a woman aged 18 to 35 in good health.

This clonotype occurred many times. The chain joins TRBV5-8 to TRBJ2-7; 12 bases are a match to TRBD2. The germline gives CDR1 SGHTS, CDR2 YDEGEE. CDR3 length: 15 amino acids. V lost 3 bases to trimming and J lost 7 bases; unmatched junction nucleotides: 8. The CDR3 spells CASSWGGLAGIEQYF. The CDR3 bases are TGTGCCAGCAGCTGGGGCGGACTAGCGGGGATTGAGCAGTACTTC.

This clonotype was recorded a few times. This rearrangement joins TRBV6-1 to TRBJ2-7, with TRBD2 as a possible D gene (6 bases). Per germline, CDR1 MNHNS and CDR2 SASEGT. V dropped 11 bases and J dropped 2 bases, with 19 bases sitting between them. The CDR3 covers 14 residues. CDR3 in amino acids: CALNTGLWAYEQYF. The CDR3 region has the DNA TGTGCCTTGAATACGGGACTTTGGGCCTACGAGCAGTACTTC.

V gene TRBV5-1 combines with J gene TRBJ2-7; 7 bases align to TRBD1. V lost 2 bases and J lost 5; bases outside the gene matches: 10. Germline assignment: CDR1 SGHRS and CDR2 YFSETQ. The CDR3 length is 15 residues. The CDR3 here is CASSLGGTAQHEQYF. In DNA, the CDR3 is TGCGCCAGCAGCTTAGGTGGGACAGCCCAACACGAGCAGTACTTC.

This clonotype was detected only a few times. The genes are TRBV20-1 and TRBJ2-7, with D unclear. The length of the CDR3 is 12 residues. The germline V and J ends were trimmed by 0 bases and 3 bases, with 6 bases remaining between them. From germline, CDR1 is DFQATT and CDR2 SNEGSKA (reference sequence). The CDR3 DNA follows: TGCAGTGCTAGAGACCAGCGCTACGAGCAGTACTTC. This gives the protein CSARDQRYEQYF.

DNA of the CDR3: TGCGCCAGCAGCCAAGAAGAGGGAGGCGGGACAGATACGCAGTATTTT. Its translation: CASSQEEGGGTDTQYF. The gene calls are TRBV4-3 and TRBJ2-3; D is perhaps TRBD2 (6 bases). The germline gives CDR1 LGHNA, CDR2 YSLEER. This CDR3 has 16 amino acids. V gave up 0 bases and J gave up 3 bases, with 13 bases separating them.

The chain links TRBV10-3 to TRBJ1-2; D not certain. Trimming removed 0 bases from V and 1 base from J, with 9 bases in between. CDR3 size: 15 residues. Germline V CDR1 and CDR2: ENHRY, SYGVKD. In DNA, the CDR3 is TGTGCCATCAGTGAGTCAGGCCCACGTAACTATGGCTACACCTTC. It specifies CAISESGPRNYGYTF.

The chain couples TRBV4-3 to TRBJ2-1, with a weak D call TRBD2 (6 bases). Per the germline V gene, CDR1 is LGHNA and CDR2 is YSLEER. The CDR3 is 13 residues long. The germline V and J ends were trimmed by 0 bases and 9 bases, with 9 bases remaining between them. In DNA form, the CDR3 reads TGCGCCAGCAGCCAAGAATGGCGGGGTGAGCAGTTCTTC. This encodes CASSQEWRGEQFF.

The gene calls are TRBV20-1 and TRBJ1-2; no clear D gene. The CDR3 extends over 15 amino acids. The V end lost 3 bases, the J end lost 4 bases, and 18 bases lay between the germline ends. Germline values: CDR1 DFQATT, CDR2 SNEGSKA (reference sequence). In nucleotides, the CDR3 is TGCAGTGCTAGCTCCCGTGCGACTTCGGGCTATGGCTACACCTTC. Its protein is CSASSRATSGYGYTF.

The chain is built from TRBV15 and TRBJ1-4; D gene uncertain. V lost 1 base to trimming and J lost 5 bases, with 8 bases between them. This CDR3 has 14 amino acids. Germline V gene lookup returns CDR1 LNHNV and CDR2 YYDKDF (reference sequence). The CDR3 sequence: CATSRGGRNEKLFF. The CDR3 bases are TGTGCCACCAGCAGAGGTGGTAGGAATGAAAAACTGTTTTTT. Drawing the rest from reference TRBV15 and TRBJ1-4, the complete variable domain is DAMVIQNPRYQVTQFGKPVTLSCSQTLNHNVMYWYQQKSSQAPKLLFHYYDKDFNNEADTPDNFQSRRPNTSFCFLDIRSPGLGDTAMYLCATSRGGRNEKLFFGSGTQLSVL.

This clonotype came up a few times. Written as DNA, the CDR3 is TGTGCCAGCAGTCCTCTGCCCCAGGAAGATAGCGAGCAGTACTTC. Residues: CASSPLPQEDSEQYF. This chain links TRBV12-3 or TRBV12-4 with TRBJ2-7, with no clear D. Trimming took 5 bases from V and 6 from J, leaving 20 bases between them. The CDR3 has 15 residues.

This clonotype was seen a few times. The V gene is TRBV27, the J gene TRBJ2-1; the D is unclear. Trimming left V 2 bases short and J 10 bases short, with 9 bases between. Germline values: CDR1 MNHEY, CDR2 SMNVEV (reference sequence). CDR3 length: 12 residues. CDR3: CASSLDSGEQFF. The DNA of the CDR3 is TGTGCCAGCAGTTTAGACTCCGGGGAGCAGTTCTTC.

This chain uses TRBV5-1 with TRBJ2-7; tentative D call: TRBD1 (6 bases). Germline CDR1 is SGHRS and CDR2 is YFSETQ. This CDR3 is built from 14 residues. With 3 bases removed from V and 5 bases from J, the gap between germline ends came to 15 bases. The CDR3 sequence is CASSSQGSLDEQYF. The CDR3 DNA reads TGCGCCAGCAGCTCCCAGGGGTCCCTGGACGAGCAGTACTTC.

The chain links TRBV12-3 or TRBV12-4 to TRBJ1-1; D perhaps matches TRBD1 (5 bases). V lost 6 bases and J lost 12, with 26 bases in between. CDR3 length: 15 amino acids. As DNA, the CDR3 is TGTGCCAGCAGCCCTAGAGTTCTAGGGGCTTCTGGGCCTTTCTTT. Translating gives CASSPRVLGASGPFF.

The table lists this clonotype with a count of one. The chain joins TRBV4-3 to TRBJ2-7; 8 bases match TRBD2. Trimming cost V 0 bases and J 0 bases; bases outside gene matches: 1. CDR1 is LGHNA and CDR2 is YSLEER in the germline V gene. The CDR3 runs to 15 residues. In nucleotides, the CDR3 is TGCGCCAGCAGCCAAGATCGGGGGGGCTCCTACGAGCAGTACTTC. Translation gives CASSQDRGGSYEQYF.

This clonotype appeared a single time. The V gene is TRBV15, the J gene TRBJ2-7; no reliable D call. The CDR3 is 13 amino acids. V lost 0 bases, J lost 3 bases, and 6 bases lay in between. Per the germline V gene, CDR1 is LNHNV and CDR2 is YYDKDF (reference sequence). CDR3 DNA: TGTGCCACCAGCAGAGAGGTCAGCTACGAGCAGTACTTC. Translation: CATSREVSYEQYF.

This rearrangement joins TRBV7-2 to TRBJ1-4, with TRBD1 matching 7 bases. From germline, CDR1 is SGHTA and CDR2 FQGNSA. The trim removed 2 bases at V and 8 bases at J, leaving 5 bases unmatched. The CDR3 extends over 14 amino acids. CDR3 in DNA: TGTGCCAGCAGCTTATTCGGAGGGGGCGAAAAACTGTTTTTT. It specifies CASSLFGGGEKLFF.

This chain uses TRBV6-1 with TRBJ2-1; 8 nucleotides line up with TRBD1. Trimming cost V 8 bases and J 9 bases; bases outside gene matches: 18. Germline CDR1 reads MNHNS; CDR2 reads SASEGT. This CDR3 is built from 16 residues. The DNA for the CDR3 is TGTGCCAGCCTCACCCGCAGGGGGCAGGGGCACGGTGAGCAGTTCTTC. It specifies CASLTRRGQGHGEQFF.

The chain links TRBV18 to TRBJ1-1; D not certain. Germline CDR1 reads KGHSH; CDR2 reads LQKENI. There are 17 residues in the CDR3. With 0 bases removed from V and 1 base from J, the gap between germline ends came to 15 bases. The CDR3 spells CASSPPTGPASNTEAFF. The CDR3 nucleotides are TGTGCCAGCTCACCACCGACGGGTCCAGCTTCGAACACTGAAGCTTTCTTT.

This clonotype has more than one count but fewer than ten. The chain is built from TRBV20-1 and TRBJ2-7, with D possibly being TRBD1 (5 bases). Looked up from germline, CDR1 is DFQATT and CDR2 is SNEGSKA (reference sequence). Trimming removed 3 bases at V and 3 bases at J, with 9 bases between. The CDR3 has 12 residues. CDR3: CSASQQDYEQYF. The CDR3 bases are TGCAGTGCTAGCCAACAGGACTACGAGCAGTACTTC.

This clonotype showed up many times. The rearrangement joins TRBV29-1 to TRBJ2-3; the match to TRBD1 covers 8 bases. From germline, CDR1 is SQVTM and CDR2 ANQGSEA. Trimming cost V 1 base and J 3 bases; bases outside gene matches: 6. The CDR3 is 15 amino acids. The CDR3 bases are TGCAGCGTTGAAGTTTTCGGACAGGGAACAGATACGCAGTATTTT. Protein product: CSVEVFGQGTDTQYF.

CDR3: CASSRLSGSGETQYF. DNA of the CDR3: TGTGCCAGCAGCAGACTTAGCGGGAGTGGCGAGACCCAGTACTTC. This chain uses TRBV13 with TRBJ2-5, with 9 positions matching TRBD2. Trimming cost V 5 bases and J 5 bases; bases outside gene matches: 9. This CDR3 region has 15 residues. Looked up from germline, CDR1 is PRHDT and CDR2 is FYEKMQ (reference sequence).